The entry that follows covers one T cell receptor beta chain sequence. The data derive from a study of cytomegalovirus exposure and HLA in healthy donors. The junction had 12 bases not matched to a gene; V was cut back by 3 bases and J by 3 bases. The CDR3 sequence is 19 residues long. CDR1 and CDR2 from the germline V gene are LNHNV and YYDKDF (reference sequence). The PCR employed 60 Vbeta primers together with 13 Jbeta primers. Assay: immunoSEQ multiplex PCR; the TCRdb copy retains only in-frame clones and omits some. This table holds around 190,000 clones, 75% to 90% found once. The source of this sequence is a woman in her thirties in good health and CMV-seronegative. Sequencing used PBMCs. The V call is TRBV15, the J call TRBJ2-6, with 9 bases fitting TRBD1. The CDR3 loop is CATSRSPGQGAFGANVLTF. CDR3 DNA sequence: TGTGCCACCAGCAGGTCTCCGGGACAGGGAGCTTTTGGGGCCAACGTCCTGACTTTC.